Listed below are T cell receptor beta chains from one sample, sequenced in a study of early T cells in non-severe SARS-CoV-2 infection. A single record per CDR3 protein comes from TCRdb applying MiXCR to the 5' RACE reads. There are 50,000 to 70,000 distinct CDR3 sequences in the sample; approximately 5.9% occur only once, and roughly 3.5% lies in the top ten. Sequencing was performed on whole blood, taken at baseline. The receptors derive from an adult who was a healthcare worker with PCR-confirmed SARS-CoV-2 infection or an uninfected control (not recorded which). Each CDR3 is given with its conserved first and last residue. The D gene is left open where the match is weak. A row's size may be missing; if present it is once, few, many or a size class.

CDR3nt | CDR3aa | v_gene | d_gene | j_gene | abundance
TGCAGCGTTCTACAGGGGGCGACCTATGGCTACACCTTC | CSVLQGATYGYTF | TRBV29-1 | TRBD1 | TRBJ1-2 | -
TGCGCCAGCAGTCACATTCTAGCGGAGACAGATACGCAGTATTTT | CASSHILAETDTQYF | TRBV4-1 | TRBD2 | TRBJ2-3 | many
TGCAGTGCTCGAGGGACTAGCGGAACCTACGAGCAGTACTTC | CSARGTSGTYEQYF | TRBV20-1 | TRBD2 | TRBJ2-7 | many
TGTGCCAGCAGCCACAGGGCTAACTATGGCTACACCTTC | CASSHRANYGYTF | TRBV3-1 | - | TRBJ1-2 | many
TGCGCCAGCAGGCCTACCTCCGGGCCCTTAAACTATGGCTACACCTTC | CASRPTSGPLNYGYTF | TRBV5-1 | - | TRBJ1-2 | few
TGTGCCAGCAGCCCGACCGGGGGAGAGCGGAGCACAGATACGCAGTATTTT | CASSPTGGERSTDTQYF | TRBV7-7 | - | TRBJ2-3 | many
TGTGCCAGCAGTTACAGTCTAGCGGGAGTTGGTGAGCAGTTCTTC | CASSYSLAGVGEQFF | TRBV6-2/TRBV6-3 | TRBD2 | TRBJ2-1 | -
TGTGCCAGCAGTCCCCCCGGAGAACAAGAGACCCAGTACTTC | CASSPPGEQETQYF | TRBV28 | - | TRBJ2-5 | many
TGTGCCAGCAGCTTCCTAACGGGAGCTAGCAATGAGCAGTTCTTC | CASSFLTGASNEQFF | TRBV5-5 | - | TRBJ2-1 | many
TGCAGTGCTAGAGAGGGTAGTCTCACTGAAGCTTTCTTT | CSAREGSLTEAFF | TRBV20-1 | - | TRBJ1-1 | many
TGCAGCGCCCTTAGGTCCGACAACTCCTACGAGCAGTACTTC | CSALRSDNSYEQYF | TRBV29-1 | - | TRBJ2-7 | many
TGCGCCAGCAGCCAAGGGCGTTTGGGGGGTTGGAGCAATGAGCAGTTCTTC | CASSQGRLGGWSNEQFF | TRBV4-1 | - | TRBJ2-1 | many
TGCAGTGCTCCACGACAGGGTACCTACAATGAGCAGTTCTTC | CSAPRQGTYNEQFF | TRBV20-1 | TRBD1 | TRBJ2-1 | many
TGTGCCAGCAGTTACACGGGGGTAGGAGGCTACACCTTC | CASSYTGVGGYTF | TRBV6-5 | - | TRBJ1-2 | many
TGTGCCAGCAGACCGGGACAATTTTACGAGCAGTACTTC | CASRPGQFYEQYF | TRBV6-6 | - | TRBJ2-7 | many
TGTGCCACCAGCAGAGATATTAGCGGGACCTACAATGAGCAGTTCTTC | CATSRDISGTYNEQFF | TRBV15 | TRBD2 | TRBJ2-1 | many
TGTGCCAGCAGCTTTGGGCTAGCGGTCTCCTACGAGCAGTACTTC | CASSFGLAVSYEQYF | TRBV7-9 | TRBD2 | TRBJ2-7 | few
TGTGCCAGCAGCTTAGGCTCCGACAGGGAAGAGACCCAGTACTTC | CASSLGSDREETQYF | TRBV7-6 | TRBD1 | TRBJ2-5 | many
TGTGCCAGCAGCAGGGACAGGGCCACCGGGGAGCTGTTTTTT | CASSRDRATGELFF | TRBV7-7 | TRBD1 | TRBJ2-2 | many
TGTGCCAGCAGCTTAGGCCGACAGAGCACTGAAGCTTTCTTT | CASSLGRQSTEAFF | TRBV13 | - | TRBJ1-1 | many
TGCGCCAGCAGCTGGGGGTGGACTAGCGACACCTCCGAGCAGTTCTTC | CASSWGWTSDTSEQFF | TRBV5-1 | TRBD2 | TRBJ2-1 | many
TGTGCCAGCAGTGAAATCGGTACGACAGGGAGAAACAATCAGCCCCAGCATTTT | CASSEIGTTGRNNQPQHF | TRBV6-1 | TRBD1 | TRBJ1-5 | -
TGCAGCGTTGAAACAGCTCAAGAGACCCAGTACTTC | CSVETAQETQYF | TRBV29-1 | - | TRBJ2-5 | -
TGTGCCATCAGTGATGTCGGGAGGGCGGGTAATGAGCAGTTCTTC | CAISDVGRAGNEQFF | TRBV10-3 | TRBD2 | TRBJ2-1 | many
TGTGCCAGCAGCTCCTGGAGGGACAGGGAGACCCAGTACTTC | CASSSWRDRETQYF | TRBV5-4 | TRBD1 | TRBJ2-5 | many
TGTGCCACCTATCATCGGACTAGCGGGACCGAGCAGTACTTC | CATYHRTSGTEQYF | TRBV28 | TRBD2 | TRBJ2-7 | many
TGTGCCAGCAGCCGCCCGGGACAGTCAAGCTACGAGCAGTACTTC | CASSRPGQSSYEQYF | TRBV4-2 | TRBD1 | TRBJ2-7 | many
TGCAGTGTCATAGAGAGGAGTAGCGGAACCCAAGAGACCCAGTACTTC | CSVIERSSGTQETQYF | TRBV20-1 | - | TRBJ2-5 | few
TGCGCCAGCAGTGAAGGGACAGCGGGCGGCTACACCTTC | CASSEGTAGGYTF | TRBV10-1 | TRBD1 | TRBJ1-2 | many
TGTGCCAGCTCACCCGGGGCAGGACAAGGCTCACCCCTCCACTTT | CASSPGAGQGSPLHF | TRBV18 | - | TRBJ1-6 | many
TGTGCCATCAGTGGGCGGCCTACGGATACGCAGTATTTT | CAISGRPTDTQYF | TRBV10-3 | - | TRBJ2-3 | few
TGTGCCAGCAGCCAGTCGGAGGCGCGGGGTCCCCGAGGTTCGAATGAGCAGTTCTTC | CASSQSEARGPRGSNEQFF | TRBV7-9 | - | TRBJ2-1 | many
TGTGCCAGCAGCCCTGGGACTAGCGGGAGTCGGTCCTACAATGAGCAGTTCTTC | CASSPGTSGSRSYNEQFF | TRBV7-7 | TRBD2 | TRBJ2-1 | many
TGCGCCAGCAGCACGGGACAAGCAGTGGACGAGCAGTACTTC | CASSTGQAVDEQYF | TRBV5-1 | - | TRBJ2-7 | many
TGTGCCAGCAGGGATTCGGGACAGGCCCACACAGATACGCAGTATTTT | CASRDSGQAHTDTQYF | TRBV28 | TRBD1 | TRBJ2-3 | many
TGTGCCAGCAGCCTGACTAGCGGGAGGGCACCGGGCGAGCAGTACTTC | CASSLTSGRAPGEQYF | TRBV5-5 | TRBD2 | TRBJ2-7 | many
TGCGCCAGCAGCCAGTCAGGGGATATATATGGCTACACCTTC | CASSQSGDIYGYTF | TRBV4-1 | - | TRBJ1-2 | many
TGTGCCAGCAGCGTAGATGTAGAGCAGACAGCACCCCTTAACACTGAAGCTTTCTTT | CASSVDVEQTAPLNTEAFF | TRBV9 | - | TRBJ1-1 | many
TGTGCCAGCAGTCCCGCAGGGAACACTGAAGCTTTCTTT | CASSPAGNTEAFF | TRBV6-1 | - | TRBJ1-1 | many
TGTGCCAGCAGCCAAGAAGGAGGACTTCTCGTTTCGGCCCAGTACTTC | CASSQEGGLLVSAQYF | TRBV3-2 | - | TRBJ2-5 | -